The present entry profiles one TCR beta chain with its context. No antigen is known for it. Collection yielded approximately 2.3 ml of blood per donor. The record originates from a study of monozygotic twins with inflammatory bowel disease. From 3,500 to 4,500 ng of total RNA, each TCR library was prepared. TCRdb re-called the 5' RACE reads; every CDR3 protein appears as one record, without DNA. The sample yields fewer than 450,000 distinct CDR3 sequences, of which the top ten take up around 2.6%. Study-wide results and caveats: TCRbeta inverse Simpson diversity was decreased in IBD patients versus healthy co-twins. Repertoire likeness was no different across concordant and discordant twins, perhaps owing to restricted power.

Germline loops: CDR1 SGHTA, CDR2 FQGNSA. The CDR3 has 13 residues. Material for sequencing was blood. V and J are TRBV7-2 and TRBJ2-1. The source of this sequence is a human donor with ulcerative colitis or Crohn's disease, or a healthy co-twin of an affected twin (not recorded which). This chain's CDR3 is CASSLDSYNEQFF.